A single sample is the source of the 9 T cell receptor beta chains below, sequenced in a study of Ad26.COV2.S vaccination and SARS-CoV-2 variants. The sample's treatment: over 15 received Ad26.COV2.S at low or high dose, single or two shots; roughly five received placebo; per-sample allocation not given. Collection of the samples took place on day 63 after the first injection of vaccine or placebo. The protocol was immunoSEQ multiplex PCR, while the TCRdb copy is restricted to in-frame clones and leaves out a portion. The top ten hold under 4% of the sample, which has about 280,000 clones, over 75% seen once. The sequences come from peripheral blood, collected in a trial of Ad26.COV2.S vaccine versus placebo. These receptors came from a person between 18 and 60 years old who received the Ad26.COV2.S COVID-19 vaccine or a placebo.

The chain links TRBV29-1 to TRBJ1-1; D perhaps matches TRBD1 (6 bases). The CDR3 contains 13 residues. Germline-derived CDR1 and CDR2 are SQVTM and ANQGSEA. Trimming stripped 4 bases from V and 2 bases from J, with 11 bases between. The CDR3 protein is CSVGGQTNTEAFF. The CDR3 bases are TGCAGCGTTGGTGGACAGACAAACACTGAAGCTTTCTTT.

The rearrangement uses TRBV12-2 and TRBJ2-7. TRBV12-2 is tagged as a pseudogene. The CDR3 extends over 11 amino acids. CDR3 nucleotide sequence: TGTGCAAGTCGCTTATCCTACGAGCAGTACTTC. Its translation: CASRLSYEQYF.

The CDR3 DNA follows: TGTGCCAGCAGCTACGAGGGGACCGGGGAGCTGTTTTTT. This codes for CASSYEGTGELFF. The chain combines TRBV3-1 (or the pseudogene TRBV3-2) with TRBJ2-2, with D tentatively TRBD1 or TRBD2 (5 bases each). The V and J ends lost 5 bases and 5 bases respectively, with 9 bases between them. The germline V gene encodes CDR1 LGHDT and CDR2 YNNKEL (reference sequence). The CDR3 is made up of 13 amino acids.

For the CDR3, the DNA is TGTGCCAGCAGCGTAGTTAGCGGGAGGGACTCTGGGGCCAACGTCCTGACTTTC. This translates into CASSVVSGRDSGANVLTF. This chain links TRBV9 with TRBJ2-6, with 11 bases fitting TRBD2. The CDR3 length is 18 residues. Looked up from germline, CDR1 is SGDLS and CDR2 is YYNGEE. Trimming cost V 0 bases and J 0 bases; bases outside gene matches: 2.

The chain links TRBV24-1 to TRBJ2-1; 12 nucleotides agree with TRBD2. V lost 4 bases, J lost 7 bases, and 4 bases stayed unmatched. The germline gives CDR1 KGHDR, CDR2 SFDVKD. The CDR3 is 15 residues long. For the CDR3, the DNA is TGTGCCACCAGTGAGACTAGCGGGAGAACGAATGAGCAGTTCTTC. Its protein product is CATSETSGRTNEQFF.

V and J are TRBV27 and TRBJ2-7; TRBD2 is a possible D gene (6 bases). V was clipped by 7 bases and J by 1 base, with 14 bases between them. CDR3 length equals 14 residues. Germline loops: CDR1 MNHEY, CDR2 SMNVEV (reference sequence). CDR3 bases: TGTGCCAGCATGCCCCCCGGAGGGTCCTACGAGCAGTACTTC. Protein: CASMPPGGSYEQYF.

J is TRBJ2-1 and V is TRBV23-1; D not resolved. TRBV23-1 is designated an ORF whose function remains uncertain. This CDR3 is 17 amino acids long. Trimming stripped 2 bases from V and 0 bases from J, with 14 bases between. This CDR3 reads CASSQTPPKNSYNEQFF. CDR3 nucleotide sequence: TGCGCCAGCAGTCAAACCCCGCCGAAAAACTCCTACAATGAGCAGTTCTTC.

The rearrangement joins TRBV6-2 or TRBV6-3 to TRBJ2-1; tentative D call: TRBD1 (6 bases). CDR1 is MNHEY, CDR2 SVGEGT, per germline. V was trimmed by 0 bases and J by 6 bases, leaving 9 bases between them. The CDR3 contains 14 residues. CDR3 loop: CASSYSDSRNEQFF. CDR3 bases: TGTGCCAGCAGTTACTCGGACAGCCGCAATGAGCAGTTCTTC.

V usage is TRBV30 and J usage is TRBJ1-2; the D is unclear. Germline-derived CDR1 and CDR2 are GTSNPN and SVGIG (reference sequence). Deletions cut 1 base from V and 4 bases from J, with 7 bases between. The CDR3 is made up of 12 amino acids. The CDR3 here is CAWSGGSYGYTF. The CDR3 nucleotides are TGTGCCTGGAGTGGGGGTTCCTATGGCTACACCTTC.